This T cell receptor beta chain came from a study of T-cell reconstitution after alpha-beta-depleted transplantation in children. Study outcomes and limitations: Two months or so post-transplant, alpha-beta T cells reportedly derived from several hundred expanded graft clones. T-cell numbers and diversity one year post-transplant derived largely from freshly generated T cells. Some patients' high day-60 TCRbeta diversity was attributed to recipient cells surviving conditioning.

Germline assignment: CDR1 MNHEY and CDR2 SMNVEV (reference sequence). The ends lost 7 bases at V and 3 bases at J; junction bases unmatched: 7. The CDR3 extends over 16 amino acids. This clonotype was recorded a few times. Its matching antigen is unknown. As it was prepared, the TCRbeta library received unique molecular identifiers. TCRdb used MiXCR to reprocess the PCR reads, holding one entry per CDR3 protein. This sample has 780,000 or so distinct CDR3 sequences; about 16% occur once, and the top ten carry about 5%. This sequence joins TRBV27 and TRBJ2-2; TRBD2 matches at 11 bases. Sequencing used PBMCs, mostly from graft donor cells, obtained 360 days after TCRalphabeta/CD19-depleted stem cell transplant. The receptor comes from a male patient between 5 and 17 years old who had a stem cell transplant for acute lymphoblastic leukemia, so the T cells may come from the graft donor. CDR3: CASTLAGGPYTGELFF. The CDR3 bases are TGTGCCAGCACCTTAGCGGGAGGGCCGTACACCGGGGAGCTGTTTTTT.